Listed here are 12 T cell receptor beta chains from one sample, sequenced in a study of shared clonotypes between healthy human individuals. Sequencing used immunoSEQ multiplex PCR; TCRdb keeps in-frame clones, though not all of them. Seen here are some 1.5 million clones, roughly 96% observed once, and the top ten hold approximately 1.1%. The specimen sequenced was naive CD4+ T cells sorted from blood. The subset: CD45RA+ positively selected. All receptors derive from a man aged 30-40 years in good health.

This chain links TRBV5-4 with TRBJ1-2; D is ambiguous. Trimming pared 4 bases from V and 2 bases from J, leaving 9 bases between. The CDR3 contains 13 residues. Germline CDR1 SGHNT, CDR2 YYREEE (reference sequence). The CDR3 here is CASSQATNYGYTF. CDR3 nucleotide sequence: TGTGCCAGCAGCCAGGCAACGAACTATGGCTACACCTTC. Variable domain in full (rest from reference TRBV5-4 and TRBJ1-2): ETGVTQSPTHLIKTRGQQVTLRCSSQSGHNTVSWYQQALGQGPQFIFQYYREEENGRGNFPPRFSGLQFPNYSSELNVNALELDDSALYLCASSQATNYGYTFGSGTRLTVV.

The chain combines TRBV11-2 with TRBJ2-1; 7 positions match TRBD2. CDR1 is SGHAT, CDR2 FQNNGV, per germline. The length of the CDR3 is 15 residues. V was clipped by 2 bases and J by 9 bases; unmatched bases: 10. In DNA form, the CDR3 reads TGTGCCAGCAGCTTACCGGGAGGCGTGTATCGTGAGCAGTTCTTC. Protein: CASSLPGGVYREQFF.

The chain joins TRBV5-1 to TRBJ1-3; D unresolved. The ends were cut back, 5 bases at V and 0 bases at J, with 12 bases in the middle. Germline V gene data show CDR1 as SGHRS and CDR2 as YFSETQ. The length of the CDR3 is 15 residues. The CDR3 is CASRPYTGSGNTIYF. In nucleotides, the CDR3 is TGCGCCAGCAGGCCCTACACCGGCTCTGGAAACACCATATATTTT.

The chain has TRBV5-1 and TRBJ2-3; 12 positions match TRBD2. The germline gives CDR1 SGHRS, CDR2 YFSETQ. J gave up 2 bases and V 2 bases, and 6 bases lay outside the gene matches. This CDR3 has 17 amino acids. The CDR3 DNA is TGCGCCAGCAGCTTAGGGCGACTAGCGGGAGCCACAGATACGCAGTATTTT. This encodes CASSLGRLAGATDTQYF.

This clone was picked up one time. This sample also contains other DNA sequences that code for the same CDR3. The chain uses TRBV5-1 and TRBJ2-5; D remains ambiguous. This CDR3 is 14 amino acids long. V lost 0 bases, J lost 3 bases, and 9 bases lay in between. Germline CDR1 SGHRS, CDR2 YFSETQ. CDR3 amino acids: CASSLAGVEETQYF. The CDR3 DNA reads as TGCGCCAGCAGCTTGGCCGGAGTCGAAGAGACCCAGTACTTC.

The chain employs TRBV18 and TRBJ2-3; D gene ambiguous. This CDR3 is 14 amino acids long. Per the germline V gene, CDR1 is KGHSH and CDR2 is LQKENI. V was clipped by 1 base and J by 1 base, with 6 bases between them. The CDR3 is CASSPLDRTDTQYF. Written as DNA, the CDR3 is TGTGCCAGCTCACCACTGGACCGCACAGATACGCAGTATTTT.

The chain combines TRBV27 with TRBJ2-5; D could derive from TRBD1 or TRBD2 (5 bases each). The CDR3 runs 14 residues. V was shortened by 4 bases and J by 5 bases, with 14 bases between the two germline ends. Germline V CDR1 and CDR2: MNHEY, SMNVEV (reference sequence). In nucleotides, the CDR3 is TGTGCCAGCAGTTCGATTGGGGGTCCGGAGACCCAGTACTTC. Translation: CASSSIGGPETQYF.

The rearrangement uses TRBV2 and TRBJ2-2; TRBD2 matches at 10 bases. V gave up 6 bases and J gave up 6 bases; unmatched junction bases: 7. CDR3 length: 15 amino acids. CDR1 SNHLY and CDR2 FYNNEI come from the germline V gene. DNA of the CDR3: TGTGCCAGCAGCGCTAGCGGGAGAAGGGCCGGGGAGCTGTTTTTT. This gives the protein CASSASGRRAGELFF.

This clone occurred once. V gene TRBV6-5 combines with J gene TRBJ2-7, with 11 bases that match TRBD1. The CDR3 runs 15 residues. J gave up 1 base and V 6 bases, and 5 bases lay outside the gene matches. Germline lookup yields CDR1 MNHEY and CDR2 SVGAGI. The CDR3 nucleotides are TGTGCCAGCAGACCGGGACAGGGGGTTTCCTACGAGCAGTACTTC. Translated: CASRPGQGVSYEQYF.

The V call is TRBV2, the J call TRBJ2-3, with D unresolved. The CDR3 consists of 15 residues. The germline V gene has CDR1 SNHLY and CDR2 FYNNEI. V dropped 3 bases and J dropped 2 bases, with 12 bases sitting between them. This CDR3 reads CASSEIGGPTDTQYF. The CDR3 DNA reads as TGTGCCAGCAGTGAGATCGGTGGCCCCACAGATACGCAGTATTTT.

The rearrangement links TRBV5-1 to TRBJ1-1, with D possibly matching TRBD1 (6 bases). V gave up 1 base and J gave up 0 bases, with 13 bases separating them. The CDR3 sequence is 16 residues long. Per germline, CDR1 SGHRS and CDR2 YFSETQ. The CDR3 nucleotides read TGCGCCAGCAGCTTGACCGGACAGACTATGAACACTGAAGCTTTCTTT. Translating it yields CASSLTGQTMNTEAFF. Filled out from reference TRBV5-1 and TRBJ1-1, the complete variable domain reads KAGVTQTPRYLIKTRGQQVTLSCSPISGHRSVSWYQQTPGQGLQFLFEYFSETQRNKGNFPGRFSGRQFSNSRSEMNVSTLELGDSALYLCASSLTGQTMNTEAFFGQGTRLTVV.

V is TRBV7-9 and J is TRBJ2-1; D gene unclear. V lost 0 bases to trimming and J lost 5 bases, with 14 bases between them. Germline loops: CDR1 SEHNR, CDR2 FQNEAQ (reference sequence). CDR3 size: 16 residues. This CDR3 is CASSLAWGNVDNEQFF. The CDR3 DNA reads TGTGCCAGCAGCTTAGCGTGGGGAAACGTCGACAATGAGCAGTTCTTC.